This TCR beta chain was sequenced for a study of blood T cell repertoires in COVID-19. Study in general: Donors in the United States, Italy and Spain gave samples during acute or convalescent COVID-19. The cDNA or gDNA used as material had been derived from T cells, B-cell-depleted T cells, or PBMCs.

Assay used: immunoSEQ multiplex PCR; TCRdb lists only in-frame clones, some missing. The repertoire holds around 250,000 clones, with more than 80% as singletons. This CDR3 is 15 amino acids long. Germline V gene sequence: CDR1 LNHDA, CDR2 SQIVND (reference sequence). Trimming cost V 5 bases and J 3 bases; bases outside gene matches: 5. Categorization into cohorts depended on clinical history that participants reported. Source material: PBMCs or T cells enriched from blood (not recorded which). The TCR was taken from a woman aged 25 to 39 with acute COVID-19. This chain joins TRBV19 and TRBJ1-1; 11 positions agree with TRBD1. The CDR3 reads CASSPGTGGDTEAFF. CDR3 in DNA: TGTGCCAGTAGTCCCGGGACAGGGGGGGACACTGAAGCTTTCTTT.